The 10 T cell receptor beta chains below were found in one sample sequenced in a study of blood T cells in healthy people across ages (dated by TCRdb to the mid-2010s). Libraries were built with 5' RACE. Sequencing used an Illumina HiSeq 2500. The second PCR ran for roughly 6 to 11 cycles and used a J-beta primer mix along with a sample-barcoded 5' primer. TCRdb reanalyzed the raw reads on its own, using fastp at Q25 for trimming and MiXCR for clone calling, and kept in-frame beta chains. Entries are consolidated by CDR3 protein sequence, retaining the most common genes and DNA. In this sample the table shows 1.5 million to 2 million distinct CDR3 sequences, approximately 28% of which occur a single time. In total, the top ten clones hold roughly 8% of the sample. Sequencing was carried out using blood. The origin of the receptors is a woman in her twenties or thirties in good health.

This clonotype was observed a few times. The chain links TRBV6-1 to TRBJ2-1; 12 bases are shared with TRBD2. Trimming removed 7 bases from V and 2 bases from J; junction bases left unmatched: 9. Germline values: CDR1 MNHNS, CDR2 SASEGT. The CDR3 contains 17 residues. The CDR3 DNA sequence: TGTGCCAGCATTCTACCGGGACTAGCGGGCCCCTACAATGAGCAGTTCTTC. Protein: CASILPGLAGPYNEQFF.

V gene TRBV12-3 or TRBV12-4 combines with J gene TRBJ1-1, with D possibly being TRBD1 (5 bases). The V and J ends lost 7 bases and 4 bases respectively, with 13 bases between them. The CDR3 covers 13 residues. CDR3 sequence: CASKEGRVTEAFF. The CDR3 DNA reads TGTGCCAGCAAAGAGGGGCGAGTCACTGAAGCTTTCTTT.

The chain links TRBV14 to TRBJ2-6; 8 bases are a match to TRBD1. The V gene end was trimmed by 3 bases and the J gene end by 4 bases; junction bases not matched to a gene: 5. CDR1 is SGHDN, CDR2 FVKESK, per germline. The CDR3 spans 16 residues. The CDR3 spells CASSHDRGSGANVLTF. The CDR3 bases are TGTGCCAGCAGCCACGACAGGGGTTCGGGGGCCAACGTCCTGACTTTC.

This chain connects TRBV3-1 to TRBJ2-5; the D is unclear. CDR1 LGHDT and CDR2 YNNKEL come from the germline V gene (reference sequence). The CDR3 extends over 16 amino acids. V was clipped by 2 bases and J by 5 bases, with 18 bases between them. The CDR3 DNA reads TGTGCCAGCAGCCAACGATTAACCGATACCCCGGAGACCCAGTACTTC. Translating gives CASSQRLTDTPETQYF.

This clonotype was found many times. The rearrangement links TRBV9 to TRBJ2-7; possibly TRBD2 for D (6 bases). V was shortened by 4 bases and J by 6 bases, with 14 bases between the two germline ends. The CDR3 length is 13 residues. Looked up from germline, CDR1 is SGDLS and CDR2 is YYNGEE. In nucleotides, the CDR3 is TGTGCCAGCAGCCGGGACTTAGAAGGCGAGCAGTACTTC. Protein: CASSRDLEGEQYF.

This clonotype was seen a handful of times. This rearrangement joins TRBV12-3 or TRBV12-4 to TRBJ1-6; D ambiguous. This CDR3 is 13 amino acids long. With 6 bases removed from V and 10 bases from J, the gap between germline ends came to 13 bases. The DNA of the CDR3 is TGTGCCAGCAGACAGCCCTCTGGGTCACCCCTCCACTTT. It yields the protein CASRQPSGSPLHF.

The chain combines TRBV7-9 with TRBJ1-1; weak D call: TRBD1 (5 bases). The V end lost 5 bases, the J end lost 2 bases, and 21 bases lay between the germline ends. The germline gives CDR1 SEHNR, CDR2 FQNEAQ (reference sequence). This CDR3 has 17 residues. CDR3 DNA: TGTGCCAGCAGCCAGATCTGGGACGAAGAGGGAAACACTGAAGCTTTCTTT. It codes for CASSQIWDEEGNTEAFF.

This clonotype has just a few counts. This sequence joins TRBV29-1 and TRBJ2-5; 8 bases are shared with TRBD1. The V and J ends lost 6 bases and 1 base, in that order; junction bases with no gene match: 10. The CDR3 loop spans 15 amino acids. Germline CDR1 reads SQVTM; CDR2 reads ANQGSEA. The CDR3 sequence is CSVPGTGGSQETQYF. The CDR3 DNA is TGCAGCGTCCCAGGTACAGGGGGTTCCCAAGAGACCCAGTACTTC.

V is TRBV16 and J is TRBJ2-7; D remains unclear. The ends were cut back, 4 bases at V and 2 bases at J, with 12 bases in the middle. The CDR3 sequence is 14 residues long. Per germline, CDR1 KGHSY and CDR2 FQNENV. CDR3 sequence (DNA): TGTGCCAGCAGCCTTTCGAGGTTTGCCTACGAGCAGTACTTC. Its protein is CASSLSRFAYEQYF.

Of note for this clonotype: Given a much more abundant clone one base away, this may be a read error. V is TRBV28 and J is TRBJ2-6; D unresolved. There are 14 residues in the CDR3. The germline V and J ends were trimmed by 6 bases and 0 bases, with 6 bases remaining between them. Looked up from germline, CDR1 is MDHEN and CDR2 is SYDVKM. The CDR3 region has the DNA TGTGCCAGCAGCGCCCTCTCTGGGGCCAACGTCCTGACTTTC. It encodes CASSALSGANVLTF.